The next 24 T cell receptor beta chains were all read from a single sample in a study of T-cell reconstitution after alpha-beta-depleted transplantation in children. TCRbeta library preparation incorporated unique molecular identifiers. TCRdb re-derived calls from the PCR reads in MiXCR, one entry per CDR3 protein. This sample has a few hundred thousand distinct CDR3 sequences; 9% to 12% occur once, and the top ten carry 2% to 3%. The sequencing used PBMCs from the stem cell graft donor, collected from the stem cell graft. These receptors originate from a human donor who donated a stem cell graft to a child with acute lymphoblastic leukemia.

A few counts support this clonotype. J is TRBJ2-2 and V is TRBV6-1, with 13 bases that match TRBD2. The CDR3 runs to 17 residues. Germline lookup yields CDR1 MNHNS and CDR2 SASEGT. Trimming took 4 bases from V and 4 from J; bases not matched to a gene: 6. In DNA form, the CDR3 reads TGTGCCAGCAGTGCCGGGACTAGCGGGACTTTCACCGGGGAGCTGTTTTTT. Translating it yields CASSAGTSGTFTGELFF.

This clonotype was recorded a few times. The chain is built from TRBV5-4 and TRBJ1-1; 12 nucleotides line up with TRBD1. This CDR3 has 17 residues. Trimming removed 4 bases from V and 1 base from J; junction bases left unmatched: 8. Germline V gene data show CDR1 as SGHNT and CDR2 as YYREEE (reference sequence). The chain's CDR3 is CASSPGQGARRNTEAFF. The CDR3 DNA sequence: TGTGCCAGCAGCCCGGGACAGGGGGCAAGGAGGAACACTGAAGCTTTCTTT.

This clonotype was found a few times. CDR3 residues: CASSLALILRGGQGNFNEQFF. CDR3 in DNA: TGTGCCAGCAGCTTAGCACTAATACTCAGGGGTGGACAGGGTAACTTCAATGAGCAGTTCTTC. V gene TRBV11-1 combines with J gene TRBJ2-1; 8 nucleotides line up with TRBD1. J lost 6 bases, V lost 0 bases, and 22 bases had no gene match. The CDR3 consists of 21 residues. Germline V lookup: CDR1 SGHAT, CDR2 FQDESV (reference sequence).

The chain carries TRBV30 and TRBJ1-5, with D perhaps TRBD1 (5 bases). V was shortened by 5 bases and J by 3 bases, with 11 bases between the two germline ends. The germline V gene has CDR1 GTSNPN and CDR2 SVGIG (reference sequence). This CDR3 is 13 amino acids long. CDR3 in DNA: TGTGCCTGGCGGGGAGGGACCAATCAGCCCCAGCATTTT. Its protein product is CAWRGGTNQPQHF.

The chain recombines TRBV27 with TRBJ1-1; a possible D gene is TRBD1 (6 bases). The CDR3 runs to 13 residues. The germline gives CDR1 MNHEY, CDR2 SMNVEV (reference sequence). The V and J ends lost 3 bases and 11 bases respectively, with 16 bases between them. CDR3 in DNA: TGTGCCAGCAGTTTCCGGACAGCGCAGGTGGCTTTCTTT. Amino acids: CASSFRTAQVAFF.

This clonotype appeared a few times. The chain recombines TRBV5-5 with TRBJ2-5; D possibly corresponds to TRBD1 (6 bases). The CDR3 is 16 amino acids. The germline gives CDR1 SGHKS, CDR2 YYEKEE (reference sequence). Trimming cost V 1 base and J 0 bases, with 13 bases left between them. CDR3: CASSLNAGAYQETQYF. The CDR3 region has the DNA TGTGCCAGCAGCTTGAATGCAGGGGCCTACCAAGAGACCCAGTACTTC.

This clonotype was recorded many times. CDR3 DNA sequence: TGCAGCGTTGAACCGGGGGCGCAAACCGGGGAGCTGTTTTTT. It encodes CSVEPGAQTGELFF. V is TRBV29-1 and J is TRBJ2-2; D assignment may be TRBD1 or TRBD2 (6 bases each). CDR1 and CDR2 from the germline V gene are SQVTM and ANQGSEA. This CDR3 comprises 14 residues. Trimming removed 2 bases at V and 5 bases at J, with 12 bases between.

Ten or more counts support this clonotype. This rearrangement joins TRBV4-1 to TRBJ2-7, with 8 bases identical to TRBD1. Germline lookup yields CDR1 MGHRA and CDR2 YSYEKL. This CDR3 is built from 13 residues. The V segment lost 5 bases and the J segment 3 bases; nucleotides outside the gene matches: 3. The CDR3 DNA reads TGCGCCAGCAGCTTGGACAGGGACTACGAGCAGTACTTC. It specifies CASSLDRDYEQYF.

The chain links TRBV4-1 to TRBJ1-4; 8 bases are shared with TRBD1. V shed 1 base and J 5 bases; nucleotides not matched to a gene: 3. From germline, CDR1 is MGHRA and CDR2 YSYEKL. The CDR3 length is 15 residues. The CDR3 nucleotides are TGCGCCAGCAGCCAAGTGGGGACAGGAAATGAAAAACTGTTTTTT. Translated, it gives CASSQVGTGNEKLFF.

The CDR3 region has the DNA TGTGCCAGCAGTCCAACAGGGCTCGAGCAGTACTTC. Translating gives CASSPTGLEQYF. V and J are TRBV27 and TRBJ2-7; TRBD1 might be the D (6 bases). Trimming stripped 5 bases from V and 6 bases from J, with 11 bases between. Germline V gene sequence: CDR1 MNHEY, CDR2 SMNVEV (reference sequence). The CDR3 contains 12 residues.

This clonotype has only a few counts. The chain uses TRBV19 and TRBJ2-1, with TRBD2 matching 9 bases. Germline assignment: CDR1 LNHDA and CDR2 SQIVND (reference sequence). The CDR3 totals 16 residues. V was clipped by 6 bases and J by 5 bases; unmatched bases: 11. Written as DNA, the CDR3 is TGTGCCAGTAGCTTCTACCGACTAGCGGTAGACAATGAGCAGTTCTTC. Translated: CASSFYRLAVDNEQFF.

This clonotype was seen a few times. V usage is TRBV12-3 or TRBV12-4 and J usage is TRBJ2-2; tentatively, D is TRBD1 or TRBD2 (6 bases each). This CDR3 contains 15 residues. Trimming shortened V by 5 bases and J by 4 bases, and 14 bases separated the two germline ends. CDR3 sequence (DNA): TGTGCCAGCAGTCGCGGGACATACGGCACCGGGGAGCTGTTTTTT. Its protein is CASSRGTYGTGELFF.

This sequence joins TRBV20-1 and TRBJ1-1; TRBD1 aligns across 9 bases. In germline, CDR1 is DFQATT, CDR2 SNEGSKA (reference sequence). V gave up 4 bases and J gave up 8 bases; unmatched junction bases: 11. The CDR3 contains 14 residues. In DNA, the CDR3 is TGCAGTGCTACAACCGACAGGGGGAACTCCGAAGCTTTCTTT. It codes for CSATTDRGNSEAFF.

This clonotype came up a few times. The chain carries TRBV7-9 and TRBJ2-3; 11 bases fit TRBD2. Germline V gene data show CDR1 as SEHNR and CDR2 as FQNEAQ (reference sequence). The trim removed 10 bases at V and 4 bases at J, leaving 10 bases unmatched. The length of the CDR3 is 15 residues. The CDR3 nucleotides are TGTGCCACCGCGTTAGCGGGAGGGCCGGCAGATACGCAGTATTTT. Protein sequence: CATALAGGPADTQYF.

The rearrangement uses TRBV4-3 and TRBJ2-1; D is undetermined. The CDR3 has 14 residues. V was cut by 1 base and J by 8 bases, with 12 bases left in between. CDR1 and CDR2 from the germline V gene are LGHNA and YSLEER. In DNA form, the CDR3 reads TGCGCCAGCAGCCAAGGGTCAGGTGCGGATGAGCAGTTCTTC. This encodes CASSQGSGADEQFF.

This chain links TRBV6-1 with TRBJ2-5; D unresolved. V lost 5 bases and J lost 1, with 14 bases in between. Germline loops: CDR1 MNHNS, CDR2 SASEGT. This CDR3 comprises 15 residues. DNA for the CDR3: TGTGCCAGCAGTCCACAGCAACTCCTCCAAGAGACCCAGTACTTC. This gives the protein CASSPQQLLQETQYF.

At least ten counts were recorded for this clonotype. The chain links TRBV21-1 to TRBJ1-5; the table's D call, TRBD1, has no DNA check behind it. TRBV21-1 is marked as a pseudogene. There are 16 residues in the CDR3. The CDR3 nucleotides read TGTGCCAGCAGCACCATTCTCGACAGACTCAATCAGCCCCAGCATTTT. This translates into CASSTILDRLNQPQHF.

This chain joins TRBV6-2 or TRBV6-3 and TRBJ1-1, with D unclear. Trimming removed 0 bases at V and 1 base at J, with 12 bases between. This CDR3 has 16 residues. The germline CDR1 and CDR2 sequences are MNHEY and SVGEGT. For the CDR3, the DNA is TGTGCCAGCAGTTACTCGTATAAGCAAGAGAACACTGAAGCTTTCTTT. Its translation: CASSYSYKQENTEAFF.

This clonotype was recorded many times. V is TRBV11-2 and J is TRBJ1-1; 7 nucleotides align to TRBD1. The germline V gene encodes CDR1 SGHAT and CDR2 FQNNGV. With V trimmed by 5 bases and J by 7 bases, 7 bases remained unmatched. CDR3 size: 13 residues. The CDR3 spells CASSPTGVGEAFF. CDR3 sequence (DNA): TGTGCCAGCAGCCCAACAGGGGTTGGTGAAGCTTTCTTT.

Only a few counts were recorded for this clonotype. This chain joins TRBV27 and TRBJ2-1; tentatively, D is TRBD2 (5 bases). Trimming stripped 6 bases from V and 4 bases from J, with 13 bases between. Germline CDR1 is MNHEY and CDR2 is SMNVEV (reference sequence). The CDR3 is 14 amino acids. Written as DNA, the CDR3 is TGTGCCAGCAGCTCAAGCGGCCATTACAATGAGCAGTTCTTC. This gives the protein CASSSSGHYNEQFF.

This chain uses TRBV4-1 with TRBJ1-2; D possibly corresponds to TRBD1 (5 bases). Trimming removed 3 bases at V and 4 bases at J, with 15 bases between. The CDR3 runs to 15 residues. Germline V gene data show CDR1 as MGHRA and CDR2 as YSYEKL. In nucleotides, the CDR3 is TGCGCCAGCAGCCAGTACTGGCAGGGTTTCTATGGCTACACCTTC. It specifies CASSQYWQGFYGYTF.

V gene TRBV5-1 combines with J gene TRBJ2-1, with 7 bases fitting TRBD2. The CDR3 totals 16 residues. Trimming cost V 0 bases and J 8 bases; bases outside gene matches: 11. Germline CDR1 SGHRS, CDR2 YFSETQ. CDR3 in amino acids: CASSLEGREWVYEQFF. CDR3 bases: TGCGCCAGCAGCTTGGAAGGGCGGGAGTGGGTGTATGAGCAGTTCTTC. Together with reference TRBV5-1 and TRBJ2-1, the CDR3 gives the full variable domain: KAGVTQTPRYLIKTRGQQVTLSCSPISGHRSVSWYQQTPGQGLQFLFEYFSETQRNKGNFPGRFSGRQFSNSRSEMNVSTLELGDSALYLCASSLEGREWVYEQFFGPGTRLTVL.

This clonotype was picked up a small number of times. This chain links TRBV29-1 with TRBJ2-7; 10 nucleotides agree with TRBD2. The length of the CDR3 is 14 residues. J gave up 5 bases and V 6 bases, and 10 bases lay outside the gene matches. Germline V gene sequence: CDR1 SQVTM, CDR2 ANQGSEA. As DNA, the CDR3 is TGCAGCGTACTTCCTAGCGGGAGCGGGGACGAGCAGTACTTC. This sequence encodes CSVLPSGSGDEQYF.

This clonotype was seen only a few times. The V gene is TRBV27, the J gene TRBJ2-7; 12 positions agree with TRBD1. CDR1 is MNHEY, CDR2 SMNVEV, per germline (reference sequence). The trim removed 7 bases at V and 3 bases at J, leaving 4 bases unmatched. The CDR3 spans 14 residues. The CDR3 loop reads CASMGTGGDYEQYF. The CDR3 DNA follows: TGTGCCAGCATGGGGACAGGGGGCGACTACGAGCAGTACTTC.